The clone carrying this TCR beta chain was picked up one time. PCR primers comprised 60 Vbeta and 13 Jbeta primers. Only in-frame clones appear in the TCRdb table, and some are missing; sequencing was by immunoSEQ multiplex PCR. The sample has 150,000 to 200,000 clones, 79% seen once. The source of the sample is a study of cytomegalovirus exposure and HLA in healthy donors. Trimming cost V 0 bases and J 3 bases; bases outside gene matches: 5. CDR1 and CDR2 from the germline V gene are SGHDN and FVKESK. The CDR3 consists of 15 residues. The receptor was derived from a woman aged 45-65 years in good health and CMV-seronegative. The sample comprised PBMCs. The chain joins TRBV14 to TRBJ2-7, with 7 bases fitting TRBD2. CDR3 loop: CASSQEPSGNYEQYF. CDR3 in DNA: TGTGCCAGCAGCCAAGAGCCTAGCGGTAACTACGAGCAGTACTTC. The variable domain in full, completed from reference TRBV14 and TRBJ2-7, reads EAGVTQFPSHSVIEKGQTVTLRCDPISGHDNLYWYRRVMGKEIKFLLHFVKESKQDESGMPNNRFLAERTGGTYSTLKVQPAELEDSGVYFCASSQEPSGNYEQYFGPGTRLTVT.